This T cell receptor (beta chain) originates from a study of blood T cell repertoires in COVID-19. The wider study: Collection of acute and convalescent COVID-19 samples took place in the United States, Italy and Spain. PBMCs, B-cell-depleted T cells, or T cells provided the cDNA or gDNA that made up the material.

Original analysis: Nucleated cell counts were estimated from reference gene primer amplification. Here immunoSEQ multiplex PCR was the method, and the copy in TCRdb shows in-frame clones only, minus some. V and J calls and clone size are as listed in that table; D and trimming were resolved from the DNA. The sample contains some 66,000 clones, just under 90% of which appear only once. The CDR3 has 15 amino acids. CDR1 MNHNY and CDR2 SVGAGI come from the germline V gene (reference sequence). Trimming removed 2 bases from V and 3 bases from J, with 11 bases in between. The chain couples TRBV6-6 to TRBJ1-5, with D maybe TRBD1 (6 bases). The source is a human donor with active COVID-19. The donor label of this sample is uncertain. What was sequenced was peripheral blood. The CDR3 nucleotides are TGTGCCAGCAGTTACGGCAGGGGCCTCAATCAGCCCCAGCATTTT. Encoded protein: CASSYGRGLNQPQHF.